This TCR beta chain is from a study of shared clonotypes between healthy human individuals. All donors were Caucasian adults living in Nashville, Tennessee. Authors' analysis steps: Filtering of immunoSEQ junctional sequences could not match full-length read filtering. Method: immunoSEQ multiplex PCR; TCRdb's copy keeps in-frame clones and lacks some. That table supplies the V and J calls and clone size; D and trimming were determined from the DNA. In the table there are roughly 2 million clones, approximately 96% of which are singletons. What was sequenced was naive CD4+ T cells sorted from blood. Subset specified: CD45RA+ positively selected. The origin of this receptor is a man aged 18 to 30 in good health.

CDR3 sequence: CASSLASRPLATNEKLFF. CDR3 nucleotides: TGTGCCAGCAGCTTGGCCTCCCGACCCCTTGCAACTAATGAAAAACTGTTTTTT. This chain uses TRBV5-8 with TRBJ1-4; D not resolved. Trimming took off 0 bases at V and 0 bases at J, with 15 bases between the two ends. Germline loops: CDR1 SGHTS, CDR2 YDEGEE. The CDR3 extends over 18 amino acids.